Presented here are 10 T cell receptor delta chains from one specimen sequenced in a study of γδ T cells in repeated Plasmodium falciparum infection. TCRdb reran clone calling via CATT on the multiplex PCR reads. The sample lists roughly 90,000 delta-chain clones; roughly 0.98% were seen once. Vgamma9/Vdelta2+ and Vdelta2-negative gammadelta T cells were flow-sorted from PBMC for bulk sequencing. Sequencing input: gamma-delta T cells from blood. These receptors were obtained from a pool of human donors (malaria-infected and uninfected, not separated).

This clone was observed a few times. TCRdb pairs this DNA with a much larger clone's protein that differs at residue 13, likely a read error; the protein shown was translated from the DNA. The CDR3 protein is CACDTLVKIPDTPTDKLIF. For the CDR3, the DNA is TGTGCCTGTGACACCTTAGTAAAGATACCGGATACGCCCACCGATAAACTCATCTTT. The genes are TRDV2 and TRDJ1; 7 positions agree with TRDD3. TCRdb does not report a J gene; here it was assigned by matching the DNA to germline references. The CDR3 extends over 19 amino acids. The V gene end was trimmed by 0 bases and the J gene end by 1 base; junction bases not matched to a gene: 16. CDR1 is GEAIGNYY, CDR2 EKD, per germline.

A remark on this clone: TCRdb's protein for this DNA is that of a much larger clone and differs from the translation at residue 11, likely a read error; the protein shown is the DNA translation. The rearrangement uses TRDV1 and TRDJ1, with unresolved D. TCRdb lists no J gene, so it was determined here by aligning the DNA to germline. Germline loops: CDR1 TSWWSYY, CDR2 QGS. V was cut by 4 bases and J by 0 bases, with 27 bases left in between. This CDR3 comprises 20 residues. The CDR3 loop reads CALGGRGSFWRIHYTDKLIF. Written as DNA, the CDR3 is TGTGCTCTTGGGGGGAGGGGTTCTTTCTGGAGGATTCATTACACCGATAAACTCATCTTT.

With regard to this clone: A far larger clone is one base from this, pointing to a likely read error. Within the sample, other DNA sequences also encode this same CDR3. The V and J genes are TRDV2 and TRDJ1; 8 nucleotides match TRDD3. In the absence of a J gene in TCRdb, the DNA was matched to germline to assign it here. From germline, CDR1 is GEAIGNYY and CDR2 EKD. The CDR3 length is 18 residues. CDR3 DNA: TGTGCCTGTGACGCCATTAATACTGGGGGCCTGTACACGGATAAACTCATCTTT. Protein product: CACDAINTGGLYTDKLIF.

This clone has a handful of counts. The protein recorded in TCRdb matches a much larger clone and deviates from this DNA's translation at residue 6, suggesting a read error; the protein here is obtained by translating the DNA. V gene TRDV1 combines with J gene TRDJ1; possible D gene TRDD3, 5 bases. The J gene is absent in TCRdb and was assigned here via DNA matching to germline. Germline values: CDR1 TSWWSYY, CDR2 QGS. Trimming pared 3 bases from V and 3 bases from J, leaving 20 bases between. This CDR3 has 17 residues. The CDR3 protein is CALGDPTGGPAPDKLIF. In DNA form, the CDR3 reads TGTGCTCTTGGGGATCCCACAGGGGGCCCTGCACCCGATAAACTCATCTTT.

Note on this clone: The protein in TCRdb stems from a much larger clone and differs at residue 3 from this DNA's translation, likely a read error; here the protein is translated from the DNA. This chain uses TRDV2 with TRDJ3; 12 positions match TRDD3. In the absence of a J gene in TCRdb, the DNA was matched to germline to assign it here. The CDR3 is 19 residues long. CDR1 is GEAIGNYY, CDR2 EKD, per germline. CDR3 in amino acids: CARDTVLGDTSWDTRQMFF. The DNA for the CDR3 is TGTGCCCGTGACACCGTACTGGGGGATACATCCTGGGACACCCGACAGATGTTTTTC.

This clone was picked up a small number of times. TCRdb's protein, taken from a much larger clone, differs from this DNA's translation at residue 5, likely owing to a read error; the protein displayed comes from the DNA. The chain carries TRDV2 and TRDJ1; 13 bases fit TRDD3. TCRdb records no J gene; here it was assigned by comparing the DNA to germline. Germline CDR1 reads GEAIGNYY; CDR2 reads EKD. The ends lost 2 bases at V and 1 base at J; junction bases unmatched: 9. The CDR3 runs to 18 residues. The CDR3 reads CACDIVLGDTSVTDKLIF. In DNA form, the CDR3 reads TGTGCCTGTGACATAGTACTGGGGGATACGTCCGTCACCGATAAACTCATCTTT.

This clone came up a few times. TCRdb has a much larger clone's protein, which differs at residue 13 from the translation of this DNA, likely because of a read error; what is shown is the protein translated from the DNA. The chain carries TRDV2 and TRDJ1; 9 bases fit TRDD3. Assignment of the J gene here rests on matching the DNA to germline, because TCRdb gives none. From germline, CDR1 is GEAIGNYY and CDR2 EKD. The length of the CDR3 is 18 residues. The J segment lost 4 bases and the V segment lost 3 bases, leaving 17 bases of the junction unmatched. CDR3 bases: TGTGCCTGTGACTCTATGGGGGATAAGAGGGGGTACATCGATAAACTCATCTTT. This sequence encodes CACDSMGDKRGYIDKLIF.

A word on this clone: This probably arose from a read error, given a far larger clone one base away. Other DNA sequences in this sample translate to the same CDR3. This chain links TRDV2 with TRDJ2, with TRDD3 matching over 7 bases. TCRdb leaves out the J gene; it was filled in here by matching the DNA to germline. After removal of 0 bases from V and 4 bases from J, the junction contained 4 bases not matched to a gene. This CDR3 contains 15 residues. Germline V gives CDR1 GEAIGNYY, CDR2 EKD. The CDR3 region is CACDTVGGRTAQLFF. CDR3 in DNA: TGTGCCTGTGACACCGTTGGGGGACGGACAGCACAACTCTTCTTT.

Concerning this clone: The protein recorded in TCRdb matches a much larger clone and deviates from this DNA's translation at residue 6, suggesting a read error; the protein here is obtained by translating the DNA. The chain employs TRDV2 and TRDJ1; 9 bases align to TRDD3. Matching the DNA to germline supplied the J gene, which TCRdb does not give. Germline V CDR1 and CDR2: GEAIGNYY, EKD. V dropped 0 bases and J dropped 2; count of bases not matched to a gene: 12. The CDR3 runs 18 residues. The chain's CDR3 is CACDTEYWGKPGTDKLIF. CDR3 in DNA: TGTGCCTGTGACACCGAGTACTGGGGGAAACCCGGGACCGATAAACTCATCTTT.

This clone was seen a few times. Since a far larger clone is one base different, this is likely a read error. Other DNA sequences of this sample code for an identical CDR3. CDR3 sequence reads: CACDSVGLGDRQSTNKLIF. CDR3 nucleotides: TGTGCCTGTGACAGTGTGGGCCTGGGGGACCGACAATCCACCAATAAACTCATCTTC. The chain joins TRDV2 to TRDJ1; 8 positions match TRDD3. The CDR3 spans 19 residues. The germline CDR1 and CDR2 sequences are GEAIGNYY and EKD.